A single T cell receptor beta chain is shown here with its context. This entry belongs to a study of OX40 agonist ivuxolimab in advanced cancers. Assay: immunoSEQ multiplex PCR; the TCRdb copy retains only in-frame clones and omits some. The sample holds some 80,000 clones, around nine tenths seen once. The clonotype was recovered from an adult with an advanced solid tumor such as melanoma, head and neck, liver or kidney cancer. This sample comprised CD4+ or CD8+ T cells sorted from blood, obtained in a trial of the OX40 agonist ivuxolimab.

CDR3 sequence: CASSGDRRSSYNEQFF. CDR3 DNA sequence: TGTGCCAGCAGTGGGGACAGGCGGAGCTCCTACAATGAGCAGTTCTTC. The chain employs TRBV6-1 and TRBJ2-1; TRBD1 matches 8 bases. J was trimmed by 0 bases and V by 4 bases; bases with no gene match: 5. The CDR3 loop spans 16 amino acids. The germline V gene encodes CDR1 MNHNS and CDR2 SASEGT.